Sequencing of this TCR beta chain was carried out in a study of blood T cell repertoires in COVID-19. In the study overall: The samples span acute and convalescent COVID-19 from the United States, Italy and Spain.

Those enrolled, adults aged roughly 18 to 89 years, came from fewer than 25 US areas. The protocol was immunoSEQ multiplex PCR, while the TCRdb copy is restricted to in-frame clones and leaves out a portion. This table holds under 300,000 clones, 75% to 90% found once. The sequence came from a woman aged 50 to 60 who had recovered from COVID-19. Sequencing was done on a sample of PBMCs or T cells enriched from blood (not recorded which).

DNA of the CDR3: TGTGCCAGTAGTATCCCAGGGTGGGACCAAGAGACCCAGTACTTC. Its translation: CASSIPGWDQETQYF. The chain couples TRBV19 to TRBJ2-5, with D perhaps TRBD1 (5 bases). V shed 3 bases and J shed 0 bases, with 11 bases lying between them. The CDR3 has 15 amino acids. CDR1 LNHDA and CDR2 SQIVND come from the germline V gene (reference sequence).